This T cell receptor (beta chain) was captured by sequencing in a study of cytomegalovirus exposure and HLA in healthy donors (dated by TCRdb to between 2016 and 2019). As for the study more broadly: An earlier analysis of roughly 500 of the donors reported approximately 300 Gb of sequence data and more than 90 million unique TCR beta sequences from some 180 million T cells. Rather than drawing on any new phenotypic data, the later analysis identified candidate immune exposures from TCR beta sequences and the way those sequences occurred across donors. In a later genetic analysis, genome-wide SNP genotypes for about 55% of the 666 donors were used, and that subset was treated as a discovery cohort. In a later analysis, previously published TCR beta repertoires from 666 donors were re-analyzed and high-resolution HLA genotyping was added so that TCR occurrence patterns could be studied. Of the roughly 420 genotyped donors, less than 90% were placed in the genetic ancestry cluster associated with self-reported Caucasian donors. The study combined high-throughput TCR immunosequencing, statistical association of individual TCRs with disease status, and machine learning to predict cytomegalovirus infection status. An earlier analysis of 587 of the donors used high-throughput TCR beta sequencing to judge whether each TCR beta V gene segment behaved as functional or pseudogenic. Both class I and class II loci were covered by HLA typing, at four-digit resolution. Donor age, sex, ethnicity and CMV serostatus were compiled alongside the repertoire data. The T cell repertoires of several hundred subjects were profiled by immunosequencing and related to cytomegalovirus serostatus. In addition to the first cohort of around 670 subjects, a separate validation cohort of 100 to 150 different subjects was used. Four or five DR-DQ haplotypes were handled as single units for association and clustering because linkage in the cohort was strong. The number of donors typed differed by locus, with about 629-640 for A, B, C, DRB1 and DQB1, roughly 520 for DQA1, approximately 570 for DPA1, and over 400 for DPB1. An early release that covered fewer than 750 HLA-typed donors contained approximately 300 gigabases of sequencing data and 85 million to 100 million unique TCR sequences. The study aimed to test whether signatures of past pathogen exposure could be identified by cataloging public T cell receptors. Among roughly 400 genotyped donors of the cohort, an average of about 240,000 unique TCR beta nucleotide sequences were sequenced per donor, 15% to 20% of them non-productive. All discovery cohort repertoires had been generated on a single sequencing platform. What the research found in general, with its limitations: A total of 164 TCR beta chains were listed by the study as associated with cytomegalovirus. In a later genetic analysis, fewer N-insertions in productive TCRs were reported among donors in an Asian-associated ancestry cluster than the approximately 710-donor mean. Assigning TCR associations to individual alleles was difficult when HLA alleles, especially DR and DQ, strongly co-occurred. This cohort had only TCR beta chains sequenced, and the lack of alpha or paired-chain data limited which features could be detected. Several of the top co-occurrence clusters appeared to be linked to parvovirus B19, influenza, CMV and Epstein-Barr virus, according to a later analysis. A further reported finding was that TCR beta sequences accurately predicted the HLA-A and HLA-B alleles for most subjects in the first cohort. Because counts were too low, 15 or so rarely observed V segments, including chromosome 9 orphons, were excluded from the earlier analysis of several hundred of the donors. Correlated functional status among segregating V segments might reflect linkage disequilibrium, but an unknown experimental factor could not be ruled out. Some IMGT-functional V segments, including TRBV6-2 and TRBV6-3, could not be told apart with the 87-base-pair reads, so those segments were excluded. A cluster of highly shared sequence variants was judged likely to be a technical artifact of the sequencing pipeline. While some public TCRs were present in many individuals, most TCR sequences turned up only very rarely across donors. A later genetic analysis associated a missense DCLRE1C variant with V-gene and J-gene trimming of TCR beta chains, and an independent cohort replicated the association. In an earlier analysis of around 600 of the donors, most TCR beta V segments appeared in productive rearrangements about 90% or about 30% of the time, broadly matching IMGT annotations. At a false discovery rate of 0.05, a later analysis linked under 20,000 TCR beta sequences to specific HLA alleles. Because HLA typing was missing for some donors at each locus, association tests included only the typed subset. In a later analysis, the rate of TCR association differed among HLA loci, with DRB1 alleles having the most associated TCRs and HLA-C alleles having the fewest. In a later analysis, HLA-associated TCR beta chains were found to be more clonally expanded and to have lower generation probabilities than equally common non-associated chains. Most CMV-associated TCR beta chains appeared to be HLA-restricted in a later analysis, and the HLA associations seemed to be driven largely by CMV exposure. In vitro tests confirmed that a few of the cytomegalovirus-associated TCR beta chains recognize cytomegalovirus antigens. CMV serostatus was the only immune exposure information available for the cohort. In both the original and validation cohorts, the classifier was reported to diagnose cytomegalovirus status with high specificity and sensitivity. The authors suggested that the approach could potentially be generalized to other disease states and immunological phenotypes. Presence/absence analyses assumed roughly uniform sequencing depth across donors, an assumption that may not hold.

Library preparation was by the immunoSEQ multiplex PCR assay. The multiplex PCR relied on a mix of 60 forward primers for TCR Vbeta segments and 13 reverse primers for TCR Jbeta segments. Amplification of the CDR3 region of rearranged TCR beta genes was performed with a multiplex PCR assay on genomic DNA. On the Illumina HiSeq System, the amplified TCR beta libraries were sequenced as 87-base-pair reads. On the authors' methods: A later analysis counted 75 million to 100 million unique TCR beta chains across the 666 repertoires, and roughly 9.9 million of these chains were shared by at least two donors. To remove PCR and sequencing errors, raw reads were error-corrected and collapsed into unique sequences using a nearest-neighbor algorithm that merged closely related sequences. To assign V, D and J gene segments, CDR3 sequences were aligned to IMGT reference sequences. For a sequence to be retained, at least a six-nucleotide match to both a V gene segment and a J gene segment was required. A rearrangement counted as productive if the CDR3 had no stop codons and remained in frame with V and J, and every other rearrangement counted as non-productive. Following IMGT convention, CDR3 was defined as the stretch from the second conserved V-encoded cysteine up to the conserved J-encoded phenylalanine. The earlier analysis of about 590 of the donors excluded sequences that lacked an unambiguous match to a single V gene segment. An earlier analysis of some 500 of the donors classified V segments as functional when productive rearrangements were above 56.7% and as segregating when the standard deviation between donors was above 5%. To diagnose cytomegalovirus status from the catalog of TCR beta chain sequences, a statistical classification framework was built. V and J gene assignment, in a later analysis, came from comparing TCR nucleotide sequences with IMGT/GENE-DB human TR gene sequences. In a later analysis, CDR3 sequences and most-parsimonious VDJ recombination scenarios were assigned using the TCRdist pipeline. In a later analysis, every TCR beta chain was defined by the combination of its CDR3 amino acid sequence and its V-gene family, and reads without a unique V-gene family were dropped. A later analysis removed 550 to 700 highly shared, low-generation-probability nucleotide sequences to deal with suspected cross-contamination and a sequencing artifact. In a later analysis, a clonal expansion index was calculated for each public chain from normalized within-repertoire ranks of inferred template counts. A later analysis computed generation probabilities with a VDJ recombination model fitted to out-of-frame rearrangements, and checked the results against IGoR. In a later analysis, TCR-TCR, TCR-HLA and TCR-CMV co-occurrence was scored with hypergeometric tests, and a repertoire-size bias correction was applied to TCR pairs. In a later analysis, false discovery rates were estimated by permuting HLA or CMV assignments 20 times. In a later analysis, co-occurring TCRs were grouped using DBSCAN, with TCRdist sequence similarity added in when clustering inside HLA-allele-positive subsets. Repertoires with fewer than 30,000 or more than 120,000 public chains were left out of co-occurrence clustering, as were about five repertoires with anomalous nucleotide sharing. Sourced from immuneACCESS, this table was stored by TCRdb with only in-frame sequences that have V and J called. A share of the clones is absent; for the studies checked, an unresolved V gene accounts for under half, and the remainder has no known explanation. The D gene and trimming were derived from the DNA, and the V and J assignments and clone size from that table. This sample has about 110,000 clones in its table, and approximately 70% of those were observed once. Under 9.5% of the sample lies in the top ten.

In the case of this clone: Its recognized antigen is unknown. Base quality data are lacking; no much larger clone is found one base away.

The cohort was made up of approximately 670 healthy bone marrow donors. At the time of sampling, all cohort members were nominally healthy, though unrecorded immune exposures were likely present. The donor tested CMV seronegative, placing the donor among the 350 to 400 seronegative members of the cohort. A peripheral blood sample was collected from each donor, and TCR beta sequencing was performed on peripheral blood mononuclear cells. The Qiagen DNeasy Blood Extraction Kit was used to extract genomic DNA from the blood cell samples. According to the germline V gene, CDR1 reads KGHSH and CDR2 reads LQKENI. V was cut back by 2 bases and J by 5 bases, leaving a gap of 15 bases between them. Spanning cysteine to phenylalanine, the CDR3 consists of 16 amino acids. Only the CDR3 DNA is retained, 48 bases long and in frame from the first base.

Source material: PBMCs. This sequence originates from a man aged 35 to 55 in good health and CMV-seronegative. The sequence links TRBV18 to TRBJ1-4, with the identity of the D gene unclear. The DNA sequence is TGTGCCAGCTCACCAACGTCCCGGGATGACAATGAAAAACTGTTTTTT. Its translation is CASSPTSRDDNEKLFF.